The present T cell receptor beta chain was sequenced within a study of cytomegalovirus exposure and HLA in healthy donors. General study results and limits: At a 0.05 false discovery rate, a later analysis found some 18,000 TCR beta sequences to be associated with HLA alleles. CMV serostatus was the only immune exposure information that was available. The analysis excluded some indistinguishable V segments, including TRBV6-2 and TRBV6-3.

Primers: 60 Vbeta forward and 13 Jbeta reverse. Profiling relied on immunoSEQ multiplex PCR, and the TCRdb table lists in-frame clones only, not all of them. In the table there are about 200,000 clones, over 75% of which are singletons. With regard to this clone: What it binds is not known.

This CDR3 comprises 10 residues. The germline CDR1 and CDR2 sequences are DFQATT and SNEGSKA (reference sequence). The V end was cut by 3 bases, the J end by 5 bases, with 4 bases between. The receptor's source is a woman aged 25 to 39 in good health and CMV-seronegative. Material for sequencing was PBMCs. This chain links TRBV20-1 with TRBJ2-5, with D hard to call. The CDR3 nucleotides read TGCAGTGCTAGTATGGAGACCCAGTACTTC. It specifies CSASMETQYF.